This entry describes one TCR beta chain. As yet, its antigen is unknown. TCRdb keeps only in-frame clones here, not all; method: immunoSEQ multiplex PCR. Seen here are approximately 770 clones, more than 65% observed once, and the top ten hold around 15%. V lost 7 bases and J lost 4, with 16 bases in between. The CDR3 contains 14 residues. From germline, CDR1 is SNHLY and CDR2 FYNNEI. This specimen belongs to a study of chemoradiotherapy in HPV16-positive cancers. Background on the study: Candidate HPV-specific T-cell clones and common TCR motifs came from functional assays in a couple of HPV16-positive patients. Study results and caveats: HPV-specific T cells were functionally defined from only a couple of HPV16-positive patients. HPV-responsive T-cell expansion during chemoradiotherapy was linked to improved recurrence-free survival in HPV16-positive patients.

Repertoires were sampled repeatedly during chemoradiotherapy. The sequence was collected from a human donor with HPV-associated anogenital cancer. Here the sequenced sample was tumor tissue, taken from a patient who underwent chemoradiotherapy. The V call is TRBV2, the J call TRBJ1-1; D ambiguous. The CDR3 loop is CASKREGTATEAFF. CDR3 DNA sequence: TGTGCCAGCAAAAGGGAGGGTACGGCCACTGAAGCTTTCTTT.